This TCR beta chain was sequenced during a study of T-cell reconstitution after alpha-beta-depleted transplantation in children. This sample's TCRbeta library carried unique molecular identifier barcodes. TCRdb re-derived calls from the PCR reads in MiXCR, one entry per CDR3 protein. Of 600,000 to 700,000 distinct CDR3 sequences listed, roughly 17% are singletons. The CDR3 is 14 residues long. CDR1 and CDR2 (germline): DFQATT, SNEGSKA (reference sequence). Unmatched junction bases numbered 5, after V lost 6 bases and J lost 0 bases. Material: PBMCs from the stem cell graft donor, obtained from the stem cell graft. The source of this sequence is a human donor who donated a stem cell graft to a child with acute myeloid leukemia. The chain is built from TRBV20-1 and TRBJ2-4; 7 bases align to TRBD1. The CDR3 nucleotides read TGCAGTGCAGGGGACAGCCTAGCCAAAAACATTCAGTACTTC. Translated: CSAGDSLAKNIQYF.